This T cell receptor (beta chain) was captured in a study of shared clonotypes between healthy human individuals. The CDR3 loop spans 15 amino acids. Germline V lookup: CDR1 SGHTA, CDR2 FQGNSA. The trim removed 5 bases at V and 6 bases at J, leaving 7 bases unmatched. Measured with immunoSEQ multiplex PCR; TCRdb has only the in-frame clones, and not every one. This sample has 2 million to 2.5 million clones; approximately 96% occur once, and the top ten carry around 0.13%. This clonotype was sampled from a man between 18 and 35 years old in good health. The chain joins TRBV7-2 to TRBJ1-5; TRBD1 aligns across 10 bases. What was sequenced was naive CD4+ T cells sorted from blood. Indicated subset: CD45RA+ positively selected. The CDR3 DNA follows: TGTGCCAGCAGCGTCTCTGGACAGGGGGGTCAGCCCCAGCATTTT. It is translated as CASSVSGQGGQPQHF.